One and the same sample provided the 24 T cell receptor beta chains below, sequenced in a study of early T cells in non-severe SARS-CoV-2 infection. Each CDR3 protein gets one entry after TCRdb re-called the 5' RACE reads with MiXCR. The sample lists roughly 50,000 distinct CDR3 sequences, 9.3% seen once, with 14% to 15% in the top ten. Sequenced sample: whole blood. The receptors shown here come from an adult who was a healthcare worker with PCR-confirmed SARS-CoV-2 infection or an uninfected control (not recorded which).

This clonotype has a count of ten or more. J is TRBJ2-7 and V is TRBV4-1; 7 bases are a match to TRBD2. J gave up 3 bases and V 0 bases, and 14 bases lay outside the gene matches. The CDR3 is 18 amino acids. The germline gives CDR1 MGHRA, CDR2 YSYEKL. The CDR3 DNA follows: TGCGCCAGCAGCCAAGAGAGGCTAGCGGACGACTCGTTCTACGAGCAGTACTTC. It encodes CASSQERLADDSFYEQYF.

There are many counts of this clonotype. The CDR3 DNA is TGTGCCAGCAGCCAACACCCAAATCAGCCCCAGCATTTT. This gives the protein CASSQHPNQPQHF. The rearrangement uses TRBV14 and TRBJ1-5; D is ambiguous. Germline V gives CDR1 SGHDN, CDR2 FVKESK. There are 13 residues in the CDR3. With 2 bases removed from V and 4 bases from J, the gap between germline ends came to 6 bases.

V is TRBV3-1 and J is TRBJ2-5, with D perhaps TRBD1 or TRBD2 (6 bases each). Trimming took off 1 base at V and 2 bases at J, with 14 bases between the two ends. Per germline, CDR1 LGHDT and CDR2 YNNKEL (reference sequence). The CDR3 covers 16 residues. The CDR3 coding sequence is TGTGCCAGCAGCCAAGGGCCGCGAGGGGGGCAAGAGACCCAGTACTTC. Encoded protein: CASSQGPRGGQETQYF.

This clonotype was recorded a few times. CDR3 nucleotides: TGTGCCAGCAGCAAAGATGGGTACAGGGGACGATACGAGCAGTACTTC. This translates into CASSKDGYRGRYEQYF. The genes are TRBV21-1 and TRBJ2-7; no DNA check was done on the table's D call, TRBD1. TRBV21-1 is labeled a pseudogene. This CDR3 is built from 16 residues.

The chain is built from TRBV3-1 and TRBJ1-4, with 9 bases matching TRBD1. Germline loops: CDR1 LGHDT, CDR2 YNNKEL (reference sequence). The CDR3 spans 16 residues. The trim removed 3 bases at V and 3 bases at J, leaving 5 bases unmatched. CDR3 region: CASSQSGTGPNEKLFF. CDR3 sequence (DNA): TGTGCCAGCAGCCAGTCCGGGACAGGGCCTAATGAAAAACTGTTTTTT.

The chain is built from TRBV7-8 and TRBJ2-3; TRBD2 matches 10 bases. The length of the CDR3 is 17 residues. The germline gives CDR1 SGHVS, CDR2 FQNEAQ. Trimming at V came to 0 bases and at J to 1 base, leaving 4 bases not matched to a gene. CDR3 bases: TGTGCCAGCAGCTTAGCTCGGCTAGCGGGAGGCACAGATACGCAGTATTTT. Translated: CASSLARLAGGTDTQYF. Combining the CDR3 with reference TRBV7-8 and TRBJ2-3 gives the whole variable domain GAGVSQSPRYKVAKRGQDVALRCDPISGHVSLFWYQQALGQGPEFLTYFQNEAQLDKSGLPSDRFFAERPEGSVSTLKIQRTQQEDSAVYLCASSLARLAGGTDTQYFGPGTRLTVL.

A few counts support this clonotype. This sequence joins TRBV4-3 and TRBJ2-1; D is perhaps TRBD2 (5 bases). V was shortened by 4 bases and J by 5 bases, with 15 bases between the two germline ends. This CDR3 has 15 amino acids. CDR1 and CDR2 from the germline V gene are LGHNA and YSLEER. CDR3 DNA: TGCGCCAGCAGCCGTCTAGCAGAGAACGACAATGAGCAGTTCTTC. It yields the protein CASSRLAENDNEQFF.

V usage is TRBV28 and J usage is TRBJ2-1, with TRBD1 as a possible D gene (6 bases). The CDR3 is made up of 14 amino acids. Between the trimmed V and J ends, which lost 8 bases and 7 bases, there was a span of 18 bases. The germline CDR1 and CDR2 sequences are MDHEN and SYDVKM. Written as DNA, the CDR3 is TGTGCCAGCCTTCCCAGGGGTGCTCGGAATGAGCAGTTCTTC. Translating it yields CASLPRGARNEQFF. The full variable domain, with the rest looked up from reference TRBV28 and TRBJ2-1, is DVKVTQSSRYLVKRTGEKVFLECVQDMDHENMFWYRQDPGLGLRLIYFSYDVKMKEKGDIPEGYSVSREKKERFSLILESASTNQTSMYLCASLPRGARNEQFFGPGTRLTVL.

This clonotype was counted at least ten times. The chain combines TRBV9 with TRBJ1-2, with D uncertain. The V gene's germline CDR1 is SGDLS and CDR2 YYNGEE. Trimming shortened V by 0 bases and J by 10 bases, and 13 bases separated the two germline ends. The CDR3 is 13 amino acids. CDR3 protein: CASSVDVDGLYTF. The CDR3 region has the DNA TGTGCCAGCAGCGTAGACGTTGATGGGCTCTACACCTTC.

This clonotype appeared a few times. The chain joins TRBV12-3 or TRBV12-4 to TRBJ2-1, with D unclear. This CDR3 has 11 residues. Deletions cut 6 bases from V and 10 bases from J, with 10 bases between. The CDR3: CASRKFFEQFF. As DNA, the CDR3 is TGTGCCAGCAGGAAATTCTTCGAGCAGTTCTTC.

At least ten counts were recorded for this clonotype. The chain joins TRBV12-3 or TRBV12-4 to TRBJ1-5, with unresolved D. The germline V and J ends were trimmed by 3 bases and 5 bases, with 14 bases remaining between them. The CDR3 runs to 15 residues. The CDR3, as DNA: TGTGCCAGCAGTTTCCAGTCGACACTCCATCAGCCCCAGCATTTT. It translates to CASSFQSTLHQPQHF.

This clonotype was seen ten or more times. The rearrangement links TRBV7-3 to TRBJ1-2, with 7 bases fitting TRBD1. The CDR3 loop spans 12 amino acids. Per the germline V gene, CDR1 is SGHTA and CDR2 is FQGTGA. With 8 bases clipped from V and 7 bases from J, the junction kept 7 bases outside the gene matches. The CDR3, as DNA: TGTGCCAGCCTATACAGGGGTTGTGGCTACACCTTC. Residues: CASLYRGCGYTF.

This clonotype has a count of ten or more. The chain couples TRBV28 to TRBJ2-2; either TRBD1 or TRBD2 may supply D (5 bases each). This CDR3 has 18 residues. Germline CDR1 and CDR2: MDHEN and SYDVKM. Trimming removed 6 bases from V and 2 bases from J, with 22 bases in between. The CDR3 coding sequence is TGTGCCAGCAGCTACACCCTAGGGACGGACGACAACACCGGGGAGCTGTTTTTT. This sequence encodes CASSYTLGTDDNTGELFF.

This clonotype was observed a handful of times. This chain's CDR3 is CASTRQGTSKETQYF. CDR3 nucleotides: TGTGCCAGCACACGGCAGGGGACGTCCAAAGAGACCCAGTACTTC. This rearrangement joins TRBV6-5 to TRBJ2-5, with D perhaps TRBD1 (6 bases). Deletions cut 7 bases from V and 3 bases from J, with 18 bases between. The CDR3 sequence is 15 residues long. CDR1 and CDR2 from the germline V gene are MNHEY and SVGAGI.

The chain couples TRBV28 to TRBJ2-5; D unresolved. CDR1 is MDHEN and CDR2 is SYDVKM in the germline V gene. There are 12 residues in the CDR3. Trimming removed 7 bases at V and 4 bases at J, with 10 bases between. The CDR3 bases are TGTGCCAGCACCCCAGGCATAGAGACCCAGTACTTC. It specifies CASTPGIETQYF.

This clonotype was detected ten times or more. This chain joins TRBV7-2 and TRBJ2-7; D not resolved. In germline, CDR1 is SGHTA, CDR2 FQGNSA. Deletions cut 5 bases from V and 0 bases from J, with 11 bases between. The CDR3 is made up of 14 amino acids. The CDR3 coding sequence is TGTGCCAGCAGCCCAACGGGCAGCTCCTACGAGCAGTACTTC. Amino acid sequence: CASSPTGSSYEQYF.

The table lists this clonotype with many counts. A junction boundary mismatches the germline segment, possibly from a read error. This rearrangement joins TRBV6-1 to TRBJ2-1, with 7 bases aligning to TRBD1. Germline V lookup: CDR1 MNHNS, CDR2 SASEGT. This CDR3 contains 13 residues. The CDR3 DNA is TGTGCCAGCACTGAAGACAGGGCCCATGAGCAGTTCTTC. Protein product: CASTEDRAHEQFF.

The table lists this clonotype with a few counts. V and J are TRBV28 and TRBJ2-1; 14 nucleotides match TRBD2. The CDR3 contains 15 residues. The V and J ends lost 6 bases and 9 bases, in that order; junction bases with no gene match: 7. Germline CDR1 MDHEN, CDR2 SYDVKM. The CDR3 bases are TGTGCCAGCAGCCCGACTAGCGGGAGGGTCAGTGAGCAGTTCTTC. Its protein is CASSPTSGRVSEQFF.

Points on this clonotype: An end of the junction does not agree with germline; a read error may underlie this. The chain couples TRBV18 to TRBJ2-6; tentatively, D is TRBD1 (5 bases). CDR1 KGHSH and CDR2 LQKENI come from the germline V gene. The CDR3 loop spans 17 amino acids. The CDR3 loop is CASSPQAPGSGANVLTF. CDR3 bases: TGTGCCAGCTCCCCACAGGCGCCCGGCTCTGGGGCCAACGTCCTGACTTTC.

This chain links TRBV28 with TRBJ2-2; perhaps TRBD2 as D (5 bases). The V gene lost 3 bases and the J gene lost 6 bases, with 17 bases spanning the gap. The CDR3 runs 16 residues. Germline CDR1 and CDR2: MDHEN and SYDVKM. CDR3 loop: CASSLPGPGNSGELFF. The DNA of the CDR3 is TGTGCCAGCAGTTTGCCGGGCCCGGGGAATTCCGGGGAGCTGTTTTTT.

As regards this clonotype: Being one base from a much bigger clone, this may be a read error. The CDR3 does not end in the conserved phenylalanine or tryptophan, so this is likely a read error. The chain carries TRBV14 and TRBJ1-1; no firm D call. The CDR3 contains 13 residues. Germline V gene lookup returns CDR1 SGHDN and CDR2 FVKESK. Trimming shortened V by 0 bases and J by 4 bases, and 6 bases separated the two germline ends. CDR3 region: CASSQDFFTEAFS. The CDR3 DNA reads as TGTGCCAGCAGCCAAGACTTCTTCACTGAAGCTTTCTCT.

The rearrangement links TRBV6-5 to TRBJ1-6; D uncertain. This CDR3 contains 15 residues. Trimming removed 3 bases from V and 6 bases from J, with 12 bases in between. Germline CDR1 MNHEY, CDR2 SVGAGI. For the CDR3, the DNA is TGTGCCAGCAGTTATTCCCGGACCGGTAATTCACCCCTCCACTTT. This codes for CASSYSRTGNSPLHF.

The sample holds many counts of this clonotype. The CDR3, as DNA: TGTGCCATCAGTGACTTTGGGCAGGGCTCCTACGAGCAGTACTTC. Protein product: CAISDFGQGSYEQYF. This rearrangement joins TRBV10-3 to TRBJ2-7; TRBD1 is a possible D gene (5 bases). This CDR3 has 15 residues. Trimming left V 3 bases short and J 0 bases short, with 12 bases between. Per the germline V gene, CDR1 is ENHRY and CDR2 is SYGVKD.

Details on this clonotype: Germline and junction disagree at one end, which may indicate a read error. The chain employs TRBV7-3 and TRBJ2-3, with D unclear. This CDR3 contains 13 residues. CDR1 and CDR2 from the germline V gene are SGHTA and FQGTGA. CDR3: CASSLKPADTKYF. CDR3 in DNA: TGTGCCAGCAGCTTGAAACCGGCAGATACGAAGTATTTT.